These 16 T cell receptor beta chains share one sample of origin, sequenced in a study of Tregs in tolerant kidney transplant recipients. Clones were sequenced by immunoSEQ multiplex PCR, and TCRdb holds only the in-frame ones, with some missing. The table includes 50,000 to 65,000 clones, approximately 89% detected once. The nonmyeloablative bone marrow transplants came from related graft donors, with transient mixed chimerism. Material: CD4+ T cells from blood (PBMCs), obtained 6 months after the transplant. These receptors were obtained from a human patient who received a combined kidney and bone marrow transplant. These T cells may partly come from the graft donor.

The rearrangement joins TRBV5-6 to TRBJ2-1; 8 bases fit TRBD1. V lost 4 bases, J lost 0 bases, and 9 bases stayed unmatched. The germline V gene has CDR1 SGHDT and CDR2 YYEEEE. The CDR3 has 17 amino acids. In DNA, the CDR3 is TGTGCCAGCAGCCTCACAGGGGGAGCTAACTCCTACAATGAGCAGTTCTTC. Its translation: CASSLTGGANSYNEQFF. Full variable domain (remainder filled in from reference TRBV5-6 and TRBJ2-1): DAGVTQSPTHLIKTRGQQVTLRCSPKSGHDTVSWYQQALGQGPQFIFQYYEEEERQRGNFPDRFSGHQFPNYSSELNVNALLLGDSALYLCASSLTGGANSYNEQFFGPGTRLTVL.

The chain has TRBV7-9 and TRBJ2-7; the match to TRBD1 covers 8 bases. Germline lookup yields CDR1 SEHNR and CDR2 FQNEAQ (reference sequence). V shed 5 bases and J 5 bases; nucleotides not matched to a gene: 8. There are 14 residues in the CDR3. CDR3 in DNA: TGTGCCAGCAGCCCCCCGGGACAGGAAAACGAGCAGTACTTC. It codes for CASSPPGQENEQYF. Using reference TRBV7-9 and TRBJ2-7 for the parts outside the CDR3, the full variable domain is DTGVSQNPRHKITKRGQNVTFRCDPISEHNRLYWYRQTLGQGPEFLTYFQNEAQLEKSRLLSDRFSAERPKGSFSTLEIQRTEQGDSAMYLCASSPPGQENEQYFGPGTRLTVT.

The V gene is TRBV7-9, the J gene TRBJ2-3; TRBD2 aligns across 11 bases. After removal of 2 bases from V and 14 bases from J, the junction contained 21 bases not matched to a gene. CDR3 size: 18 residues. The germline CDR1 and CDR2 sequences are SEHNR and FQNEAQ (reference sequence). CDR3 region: CASSLSRDPFTSGSVLYF. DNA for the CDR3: TGTGCCAGCAGCTTAAGCCGCGACCCATTTACTAGCGGGAGTGTGTTGTATTTT.

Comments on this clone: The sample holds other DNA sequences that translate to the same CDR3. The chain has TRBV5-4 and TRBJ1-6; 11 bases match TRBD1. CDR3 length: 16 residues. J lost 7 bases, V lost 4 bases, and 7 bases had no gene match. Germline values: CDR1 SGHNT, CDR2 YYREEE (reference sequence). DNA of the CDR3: TGTGCCAGCAGCCCAGGGACAGGGGGACGGAATTCACCCCTCCACTTT. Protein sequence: CASSPGTGGRNSPLHF. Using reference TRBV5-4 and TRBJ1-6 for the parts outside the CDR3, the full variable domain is ETGVTQSPTHLIKTRGQQVTLRCSSQSGHNTVSWYQQALGQGPQFIFQYYREEENGRGNFPPRFSGLQFPNYSSELNVNALELDDSALYLCASSPGTGGRNSPLHFGNGTRLTVT.

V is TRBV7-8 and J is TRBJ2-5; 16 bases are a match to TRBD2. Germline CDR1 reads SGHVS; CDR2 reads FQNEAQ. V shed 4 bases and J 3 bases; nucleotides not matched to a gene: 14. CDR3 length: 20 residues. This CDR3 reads CASSSYPGTSGRGDEETQYF. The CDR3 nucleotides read TGTGCCAGCAGCTCATACCCCGGGACTAGCGGGAGGGGAGACGAAGAGACCCAGTACTTC.

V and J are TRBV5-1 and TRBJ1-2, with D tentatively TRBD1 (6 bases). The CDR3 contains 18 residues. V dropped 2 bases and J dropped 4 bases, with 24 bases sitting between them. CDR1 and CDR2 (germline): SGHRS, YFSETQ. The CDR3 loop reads CASSLRGRGARGLYGYTF. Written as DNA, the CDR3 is TGCGCCAGCAGCTTAAGGGGTCGGGGGGCGCGAGGCCTCTATGGCTACACCTTC.

CDR3 DNA: TGCGCCAGCAGCCCTACGAGGTGGGAGACCCAGTACTTC. It codes for CASSPTRWETQYF. V and J are TRBV5-1 and TRBJ2-5; D is unclear. This CDR3 has 13 residues. V shed 4 bases and J shed 5 bases, with 12 bases lying between them. Germline values: CDR1 SGHRS, CDR2 YFSETQ.

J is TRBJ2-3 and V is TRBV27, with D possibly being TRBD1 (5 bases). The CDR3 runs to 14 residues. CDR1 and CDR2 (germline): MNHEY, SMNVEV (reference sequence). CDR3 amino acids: CATGPVLSTDTQYF. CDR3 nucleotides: TGTGCTACAGGACCAGTCCTGAGCACAGATACGCAGTATTTT.

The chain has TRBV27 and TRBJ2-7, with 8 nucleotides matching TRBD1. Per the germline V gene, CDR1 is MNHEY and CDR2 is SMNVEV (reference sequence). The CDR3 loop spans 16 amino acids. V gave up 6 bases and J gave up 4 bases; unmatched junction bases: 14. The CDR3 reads CASRKAGGPTFYEQYF. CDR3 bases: TGTGCCAGCAGGAAGGCAGGGGGCCCCACTTTTTACGAGCAGTACTTC.

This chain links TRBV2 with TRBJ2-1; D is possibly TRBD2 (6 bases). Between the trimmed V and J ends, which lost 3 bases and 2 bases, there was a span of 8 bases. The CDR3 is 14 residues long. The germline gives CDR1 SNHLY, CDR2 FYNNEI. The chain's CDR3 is CASSEGLTYNEQFF. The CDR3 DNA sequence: TGTGCCAGCAGTGAGGGACTTACCTACAATGAGCAGTTCTTC. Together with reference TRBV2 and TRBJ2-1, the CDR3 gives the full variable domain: EPEVTQTPSHQVTQMGQEVILRCVPISNHLYFYWYRQILGQKVEFLVSFYNNEISEKSEIFDDQFSVERPDGSNFTLKIRSTKLEDSAMYFCASSEGLTYNEQFFGPGTRLTVL.

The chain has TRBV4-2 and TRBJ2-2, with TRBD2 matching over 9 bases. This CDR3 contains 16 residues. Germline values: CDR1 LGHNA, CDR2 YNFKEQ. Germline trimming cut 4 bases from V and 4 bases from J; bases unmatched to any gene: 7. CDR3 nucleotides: TGTGCCAGCAGCCCGGGGCCGCGGGAGGGCACCGGGGAGCTGTTTTTT. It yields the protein CASSPGPREGTGELFF.

The CDR3 coding sequence is TGTGCCAGCTCGGTGCTGTTCCAGGGGGGAACCGGGGAGCTGTTTTTT. It translates to CASSVLFQGGTGELFF. The chain employs TRBV6-4 and TRBJ2-2; a possible D gene is TRBD1 (7 bases). The germline V gene has CDR1 MRHNA and CDR2 SNTAGT. The CDR3 covers 16 residues. V was shortened by 8 bases and J by 5 bases, with 21 bases between the two germline ends.

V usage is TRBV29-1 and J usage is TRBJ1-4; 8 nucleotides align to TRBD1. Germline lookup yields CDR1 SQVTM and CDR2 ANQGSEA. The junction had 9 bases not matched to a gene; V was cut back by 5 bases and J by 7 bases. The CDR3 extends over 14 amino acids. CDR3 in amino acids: CSVSPGQGSEKLFF. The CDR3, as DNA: TGCAGCGTTTCTCCAGGACAGGGAAGTGAAAAACTGTTTTTT. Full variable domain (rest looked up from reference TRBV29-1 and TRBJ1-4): SAVISQKPSRDICQRGTSLTIQCQVDSQVTMMFWYRQQPGQSLTLIATANQGSEATYESGFVIDKFPISRPNLTFSTLTVSNMSPEDSSIYLCSVSPGQGSEKLFFGSGTQLSVL.

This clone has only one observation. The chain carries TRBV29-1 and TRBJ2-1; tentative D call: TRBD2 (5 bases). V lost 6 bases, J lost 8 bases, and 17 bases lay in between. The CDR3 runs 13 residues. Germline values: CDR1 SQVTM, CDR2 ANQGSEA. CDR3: CSVRAGGPDEQFF. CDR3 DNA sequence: TGCAGCGTGAGGGCGGGCGGGCCGGATGAGCAGTTCTTC.

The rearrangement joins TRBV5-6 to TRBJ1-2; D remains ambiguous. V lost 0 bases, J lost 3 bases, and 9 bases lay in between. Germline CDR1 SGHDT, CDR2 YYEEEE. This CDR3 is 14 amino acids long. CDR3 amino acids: CASSLGTLHYGYTF. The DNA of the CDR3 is TGTGCCAGCAGCTTGGGAACACTACACTATGGCTACACCTTC.

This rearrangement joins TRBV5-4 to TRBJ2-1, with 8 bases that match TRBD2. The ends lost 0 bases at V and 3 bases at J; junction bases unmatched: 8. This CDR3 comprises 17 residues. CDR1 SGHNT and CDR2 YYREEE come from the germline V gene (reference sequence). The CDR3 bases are TGTGCCAGCAGCTTGGTTACGGGACTAGTTGTCTACAATGAGCAGTTCTTC. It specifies CASSLVTGLVVYNEQFF.